This T cell receptor beta chain was recorded in a study of neoadjuvant nivolumab and ipilimumab in lung cancer. Whole-study results and caveats: TCR sequencing covered a small number of samples. Pathologic regression was not significantly tied to TCR clonality. From pretherapy to surgery, tumor richness and clonality rose with dual therapy. TCR richness and clonality were higher in tumors than adjacent uninvolved lung.

Clones were sequenced by immunoSEQ multiplex PCR, and TCRdb holds only the in-frame ones, with some missing. The data hold 30,000 or so clones, with 75% to 95% observed a single time. Notes on this clone: Its specificity is unknown.

The V and J ends lost 5 bases and 7 bases, in that order; junction bases with no gene match: 8. The CDR3 extends over 14 amino acids. Germline V gene lookup returns CDR1 SGHTA and CDR2 FQGNSA. This chain joins TRBV7-2 and TRBJ2-3, with 8 bases that match TRBD2. The receptor was derived from an adult with non-small cell lung cancer. The sample was peripheral blood, taken after neoadjuvant nivolumab, alone or with ipilimumab, at or shortly before surgery. The CDR3, as DNA: TGTGCCAGCAGCCAGGACGGGGGGGTAAATACGCAGTATTTT. It is translated as CASSQDGGVNTQYF.